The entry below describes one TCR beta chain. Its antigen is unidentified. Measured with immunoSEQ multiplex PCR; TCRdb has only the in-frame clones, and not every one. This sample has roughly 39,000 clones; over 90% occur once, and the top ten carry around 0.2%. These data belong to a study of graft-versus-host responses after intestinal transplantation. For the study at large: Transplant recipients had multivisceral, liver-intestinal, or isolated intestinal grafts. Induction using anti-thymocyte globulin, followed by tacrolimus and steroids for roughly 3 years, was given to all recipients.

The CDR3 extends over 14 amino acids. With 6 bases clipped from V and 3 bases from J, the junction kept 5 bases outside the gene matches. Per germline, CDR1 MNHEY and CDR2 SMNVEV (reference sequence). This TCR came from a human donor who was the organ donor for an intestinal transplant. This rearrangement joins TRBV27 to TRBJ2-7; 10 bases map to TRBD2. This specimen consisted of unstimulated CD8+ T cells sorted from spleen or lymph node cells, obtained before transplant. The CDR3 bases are TGTGCCAGCAGCCTCACTAGCGGGAACTACGAGCAGTACTTC. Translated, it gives CASSLTSGNYEQYF.